The clone carrying this TCR beta chain was seen at least ten times. Its target is unknown. The CDR3 consists of 14 residues. Germline CDR1 and CDR2: SGHRS and YFSETQ. With 0 bases removed from V and 0 bases from J, the gap between germline ends came to 6 bases. Each molecule of TCR cDNA was tagged with one unique molecular identifier. From the 5' RACE reads, TCRdb called clonotypes with MiXCR, one entry per CDR3 protein. The table lists some 54,000 distinct CDR3 sequences, roughly 7.4% of them singletons, with approximately 35% in the top ten. The time point denotes: blood at routine non-recurrence follow-up after resection. Whole RNA obtained from tumor, nontumor lung or frozen PBMC underwent sequencing without sorting. This sample stems from a study of spatial heterogeneity in lung cancer. Study-level background: There were some 76 donors, all of them untreated patients with early-stage non-small cell lung cancer. Sequenced were any available follow-up PBMC samples, which had been obtained a median of roughly 23 months after resection. Study-wide findings and caveats: Ubiquitous, expanded tumor-derived TCRs were more frequently observed in blood at resection than at follow-up.

The sequencing used PBMCs, collected at follow-up. The receptor comes from a female donor with early-stage non-small cell lung cancer. The gene calls are TRBV5-1 and TRBJ1-2; no reliable D call. CDR3 loop: CASSLDRTNYGYTF. As DNA, the CDR3 is TGCGCCAGCAGCTTGGATAGGACTAACTATGGCTACACCTTC.